A selection of T cell receptor beta chains follows, all from one sample in a study of T cell responses to AZD1222 COVID-19 vaccine. Only in-frame clones appear in the TCRdb table, and some are missing; sequencing was by immunoSEQ multiplex PCR. Of around 140,000 clones in the sample, approximately 93% were seen once. The sample was peripheral blood, taken on day 0 of MenACWY control vaccination. The receptors here all came from an adult in good health. Each CDR3 is given with its conserved first and last residue. Fields, in order: D gene, J gene, V gene, clone size, CDR3 DNA, CDR3 protein. D genes are given only for firm matches. Clone sizes are given selectively: once, few, many, or a class where the clone is expanded.

>TRBD1|TRBJ1-1|TRBV25-1|.
TGTGCCAGCAGTGAAACTACAGGGGGCGGGGAAGCTTTCTTT
CASSETTGGGEAFF
>TRBD1|TRBJ1-4|TRBV5-1|.
TGCGCCAGCAGCTTGGACGACAGGGGGCAGGCAGCAACTAATGAAAAACTGTTTTTT
CASSLDDRGQAATNEKLFF
>.|TRBJ1-4|TRBV4-3|few
TGCGCCAGCAGCCAGTATGCAACCAACGTTTTGGGGGCCTCTAATGAAAAACTGTTTTTT
CASSQYATNVLGASNEKLFF
>.|TRBJ2-7|TRBV15|.
TGTGCCACCAGCAGACCGGACAGCCCATCCTACGAGCAGTACTTC
CATSRPDSPSYEQYF
>.|TRBJ1-5|TRBV4-3|.
TGCGCCAGCAGCCAAGAGAGGGGGATGCAAGGGCCCCAGCATTTT
CASSQERGMQGPQHF
>.|TRBJ1-1|TRBV7-9|.
TGTGCCAGCAGCTTGGGGGGACAAAGGAACACTGAAGCTTTCTTT
CASSLGGQRNTEAFF
>.|TRBJ2-5|TRBV2|.
TGTGCCAGCACTGAACGAGCGACAATTTTCCAAGAGACCCAGTACTTC
CASTERATIFQETQYF
>.|TRBJ2-1|TRBV30|.
TGTGCCTGGAGTGTACGGGGCGGTACGGGGCAGTTCTTC
CAWSVRGGTGQFF
>.|TRBJ2-7|TRBV6-5|.
TGTGCCAGCAGTTACAGACCTGCGTACGAGCAGTACTTC
CASSYRPAYEQYF
>.|TRBJ2-5|TRBV10-3|.
TGTGCCATCAGCCCGACCCAAGAGACCCAGTACTTC
CAISPTQETQYF
>.|TRBJ2-7|TRBV6-5|.
TGTGCCAGCGGTCCATCGGGGCAAGTGGTCGAGCAGTACTTC
CASGPSGQVVEQYF
>.|TRBJ1-4|TRBV20-1|.
TGCAGTGCCACCCATACCCGGGAACTGTTTTTT
CSATHTRELFF
>.|TRBJ1-1|TRBV5-3|.
TGTGCCAGAAGCTGCCCGAGGGCGTTTGGGGGGAACACTGAAGCTTTCTTT
CARSCPRAFGGNTEAFF
>TRBD2|TRBJ2-1|TRBV3-1/TRBV3-2|.
TGTGCCAGCAGCCCACCGAACGGGGGGACCTACAATGAGCAGTTCTTC
CASSPPNGGTYNEQFF
>.|TRBJ1-5|TRBV7-9|.
TGTGCCAGCAGCTTGGATGGTGAGGGCAATCAGCCCCAGCATTTT
CASSLDGEGNQPQHF
>TRBD1|TRBJ1-1|TRBV27|.
TGTGCCAGCAGTTTCTCCCGACAGGGAGGCGAAGCTTTCTTT
CASSFSRQGGEAFF
>TRBD2|TRBJ2-1|TRBV7-9|.
TGTGCCAGCAGCTTGCTCGGAGCGGGAGGGGGCAATGAGCAGTTCTTC
CASSLLGAGGGNEQFF
>.|TRBJ1-5|TRBV7-8|.
TGTGCCAGCAGCTTAGAACAGAGCAATCAGCCCCAGCATTTT
CASSLEQSNQPQHF
>.|TRBJ1-5|TRBV2|.
TGTGCCAGCACGCAAGGCAATCAGCCCCAGCATTTT
CASTQGNQPQHF
>TRBD1|TRBJ1-3|TRBV4-2|.
TGTGCCAGCAGCCCAGGTGGGACAGGGGGCCTTATCTCTGGAAACACCATATATTTT
CASSPGGTGGLISGNTIYF
>.|TRBJ2-7|TRBV29-1|.
TGCAGCGTTGAAGGACAGCACTACGAGCAGTACTTC
CSVEGQHYEQYF
>.|TRBJ1-2|TRBV2|.
TGTGCTTCGCGATTGATGGGCTCCTATGGCTACACCTTC
CASRLMGSYGYTF
>TRBD1|TRBJ1-6|TRBV11-1|once
TGTGCCAGCAGCACACGGGACAGGGGTAATTCACCCCTCCACTTT
CASSTRDRGNSPLHF
>.|TRBJ1-2|TRBV13|.
TGTGCCAGCAGCTTAGAAGGGACCCCAGGCTACACCTTC
CASSLEGTPGYTF
>.|TRBJ1-4|TRBV7-3|.
TGTGCCAGCAGCCCCTTCTCGGGCAGGGCAACTAATGAAAAACTGTTTTTT
CASSPFSGRATNEKLFF
>.|TRBJ2-3|TRBV18|.
TGTGCCAGCTCACCATATAGACAACGGCAGGCTAGCACAGATACGCAGTATTTT
CASSPYRQRQASTDTQYF
>TRBD1|TRBJ2-3|TRBV5-1|once
TGCGCCAGCAGCTTGGCTCAGGGGGCGACAGGTGATACGCAGTATTTT
CASSLAQGATGDTQYF
>.|TRBJ1-2|TRBV7-9|.
TGTGCCAGCAGCTTAGGGGACATCCGCTATGGCTACACCTTC
CASSLGDIRYGYTF
>TRBD2|TRBJ2-1|TRBV2|.
TGTGCCAGCAGTGCCGAGATGGGGAGGGAGGCGTACTACAATGAGCAGTTCTTC
CASSAEMGREAYYNEQFF
>TRBD1|TRBJ2-1|TRBV18|.
TGTGCCAGCTCACCAGACAGGGGGACCAATGAGCAGTTCTTC
CASSPDRGTNEQFF
>TRBD1|TRBJ1-1|TRBV4-2|.
TGTGCCAGCAGCCCGGGGGACAGCGATTCTGAAGCTTTCTTT
CASSPGDSDSEAFF
>.|TRBJ1-2|TRBV12-3/TRBV12-4|.
TGTGCCAGCAGTCGCATAGGCTATGGCTACACCTTC
CASSRIGYGYTF
>.|TRBJ1-4|TRBV6-2/TRBV6-3|.
TGTGCCAGCAGTGACGTAGGGGATGAAAAACTGTTTTTT
CASSDVGDEKLFF
>.|TRBJ1-2|TRBV28|.
TGTGCCAGCATCACTGCCCTGGGACTTTCTAACTATGGCTACACCTTC
CASITALGLSNYGYTF
>.|TRBJ1-5|TRBV2|.
TGTGCCAGCATGAGAGACACGAATCAGCCCCAGCATTTT
CASMRDTNQPQHF
>TRBD2|TRBJ2-7|TRBV14|once
TGTGCCAGCAGCCAAACTAGCGGGAATACCTACGAGCAGTACTTC
CASSQTSGNTYEQYF
>TRBD2|TRBJ2-5|TRBV7-2|.
TGTGCCAGCAGCTTCCAGACTAGCGGGGGAGAGACCCAGTACTTC
CASSFQTSGGETQYF
>.|TRBJ1-1|TRBV5-1|.
TGCGCCAGCAGACCAGATGCGGGGGGCACTGAAGCTTTCTTT
CASRPDAGGTEAFF
>.|TRBJ2-4|TRBV6-5|.
TGTGCCAGCAGTCGGGACTCGCAAAACATTCAGTACTTC
CASSRDSQNIQYF
>.|TRBJ1-1|TRBV29-1|.
TGCAGCGTTCAGATTGGGGCCACTGAAGCTTTCTTT
CSVQIGATEAFF
>.|TRBJ2-7|TRBV5-4|.
TGTGCCAGCAGCCCGGGGGCAGCGCTCAACACCTACGAGCAGTACTTC
CASSPGAALNTYEQYF
>TRBD1|TRBJ1-2|TRBV19|once
TGTGCCAGTAGTCCCCAGGGGGCTAATGGCTACACCTTC
CASSPQGANGYTF
>TRBD2|TRBJ2-2|TRBV9|.
TGTGCCAGCAGCGTAGTAGCGGGCAAGGTAACCGGGGAGCTGTTTTTT
CASSVVAGKVTGELFF
>TRBD1|TRBJ2-7|TRBV18|.
TGTGCCAGCTCAGGGACAGTATACGAGCAGTACTTC
CASSGTVYEQYF
>.|TRBJ1-4|TRBV27|.
TGTGCCAGCAGTGATATCTGGGGGGCGCGGGAAAAACTGTTTTTT
CASSDIWGAREKLFF
>TRBD1|TRBJ2-5|TRBV19|few
TGTGCCAGTAGTATAGGGGGACAGGGGGCCGGGGAGACCCAGTACTTC
CASSIGGQGAGETQYF
>TRBD1|TRBJ1-2|TRBV3-1/TRBV3-2|.
TGTGCCAGCAGCCAAGCCGGGACAGGGGTTGGCTACACCTTC
CASSQAGTGVGYTF
>.|TRBJ1-1|TRBV18|.
TGTGCCAGCTCACCGAGCTACGAAGGCACTGAAGCTTTCTTT
CASSPSYEGTEAFF
>.|TRBJ1-3|TRBV9|.
TGTGCCAGCACCTCCATTCCCCACTCTGGAAACACCATATATTTT
CASTSIPHSGNTIYF
>TRBD1|TRBJ1-2|TRBV2|.
TGTGCCAGCAGTGGACAGGGTTATTATGGCTACACCTTC
CASSGQGYYGYTF
>.|TRBJ1-6|TRBV4-2|once
TGTGCCAGCAGCCAAGATCGGACAGCTTATAATTCACCCCTCCACTTT
CASSQDRTAYNSPLHF
>TRBD2|TRBJ2-5|TRBV7-2|.
TGTGCCAGCAGCTTAAATCAGGCGGGGGGCGGGGAGACCCAGTACTTC
CASSLNQAGGGETQYF
>.|TRBJ2-5|TRBV7-9|.
TGTGCCAGCAGCTTGGGTATAGCGGCCTCAGAAGAGACCCAGTACTTC
CASSLGIAASEETQYF
>.|TRBJ1-1|TRBV4-1|.
TGCGCCAGCAGCCCCGGGCCCTACACTGAAGCTTTCTTT
CASSPGPYTEAFF
>.|TRBJ2-3|TRBV6-5|few
TGTGCCAGCAGTTACTCACGAGGTGTGAATACGCAGTATTTT
CASSYSRGVNTQYF